Presented here are 7 T cell receptor beta chains from one specimen sequenced in a study of blood T cells in healthy people across ages. The authors ran a second PCR of about 6 to 12 cycles using a sample-barcoded 5' primer and a J-beta primer mix. From the 5' RACE reads, TCRdb called clonotypes with MiXCR, one entry per CDR3 protein. The data hold hundreds of thousands of distinct CDR3 sequences, with approximately 30% observed a single time. Source material: blood. The receptors here all came from an elderly woman in good health.

This clonotype was observed a handful of times. A read error may be the cause here, since a much bigger clone is one base away. V and J are TRBV27 and TRBJ2-6; the D call may be TRBD1 or TRBD2 (5 bases each). The CDR3 covers 15 residues. The germline V gene has CDR1 MNHEY and CDR2 SMNVEV (reference sequence). The CDR3 region has the DNA TGTGCCAGCAGTCGACTAAGCTCTGGGGCCAACGTCCGGACTTTC. Protein: CASSRLSSGANVRTF.

V gene TRBV6-1 combines with J gene TRBJ1-1, with D possibly matching TRBD1 (5 bases). CDR1 MNHNS and CDR2 SASEGT come from the germline V gene. The CDR3 loop spans 15 amino acids. V shed 6 bases and J shed 4 bases, with 18 bases lying between them. The CDR3 loop reads CASRGWGGSGTEAFF. CDR3 DNA sequence: TGTGCCAGCAGGGGGTGGGGGGGGAGTGGCACTGAAGCTTTCTTT.

A few counts support this clonotype. This chain joins TRBV3-1 and TRBJ2-5; TRBD1 is a possible D gene (7 bases). Per germline, CDR1 LGHDT and CDR2 YNNKEL (reference sequence). V lost 3 bases and J lost 4, with 21 bases in between. The CDR3 has 17 residues. CDR3 in DNA: TGTGCCAGCAGCCACGGGACTGCCGACAGGGCCGGAGAGACCCAGTACTTC. This sequence encodes CASSHGTADRAGETQYF.

This clonotype was detected many times. Here the CDR3 reads CSARDWAGTEQFF. The DNA of the CDR3 is TGCAGTGCTAGAGATTGGGCCGGGACGGAGCAGTTCTTC. The chain has TRBV20-1 and TRBJ2-1, with D perhaps matching TRBD1 or TRBD2 (5 bases each). V shed 0 bases and J shed 10 bases, with 13 bases lying between them. The germline CDR1 and CDR2 sequences are DFQATT and SNEGSKA (reference sequence). The CDR3 is 13 amino acids.

This clonotype was seen more than once but under ten times. A much larger clone is a single base away; this may be a read error. The gene calls are TRBV2 and TRBJ2-1, with 9 bases lining up with TRBD2. This CDR3 contains 15 residues. Germline CDR1 SNHLY, CDR2 FYNNEI. CDR3 DNA: TGTGCCAGCAGTGCCTCTAGCGGGGACTACAATGGGCAGTTCTTC. Translating it yields CASSASSGDYNGQFF.

V and J are TRBV3-1 and TRBJ1-2, with no clear D. The CDR3 contains 14 residues. Germline values: CDR1 LGHDT, CDR2 YNNKEL (reference sequence). V gave up 1 base and J gave up 4 bases, with 10 bases separating them. In nucleotides, the CDR3 is TGTGCCAGCAGCCAAGTCCGGGCCCTCTATGGCTACACCTTC. It codes for CASSQVRALYGYTF.

As concerns this clonotype: A much bigger clone sits one base away, suggesting this may be a read error. The chain recombines TRBV7-8 with TRBJ1-2; D remains ambiguous. CDR3 length: 15 amino acids. The germline V gene encodes CDR1 SGHVS and CDR2 FQNEAQ. The CDR3 nucleotides are TGTGCCGGCAGCCCCCTGGTCGGACGGAACTATGGCTACACCTTC. Translating gives CAGSPLVGRNYGYTF.